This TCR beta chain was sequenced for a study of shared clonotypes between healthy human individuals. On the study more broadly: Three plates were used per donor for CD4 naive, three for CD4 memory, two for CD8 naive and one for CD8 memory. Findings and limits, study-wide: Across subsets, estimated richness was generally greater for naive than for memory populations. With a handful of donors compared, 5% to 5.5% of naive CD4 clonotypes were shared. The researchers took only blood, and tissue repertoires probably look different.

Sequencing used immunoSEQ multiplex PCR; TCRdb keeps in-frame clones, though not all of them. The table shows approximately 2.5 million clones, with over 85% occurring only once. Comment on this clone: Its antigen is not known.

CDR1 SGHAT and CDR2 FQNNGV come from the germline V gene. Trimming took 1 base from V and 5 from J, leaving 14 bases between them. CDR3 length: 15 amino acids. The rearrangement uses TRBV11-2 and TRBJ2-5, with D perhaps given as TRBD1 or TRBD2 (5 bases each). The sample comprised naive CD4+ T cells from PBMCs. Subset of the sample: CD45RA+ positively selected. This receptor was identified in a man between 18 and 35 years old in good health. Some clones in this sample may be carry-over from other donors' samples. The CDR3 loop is CASSLGGVGTETQYF. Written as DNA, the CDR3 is TGTGCCAGCAGCTTAGGAGGCGTCGGGACGGAGACCCAGTACTTC.